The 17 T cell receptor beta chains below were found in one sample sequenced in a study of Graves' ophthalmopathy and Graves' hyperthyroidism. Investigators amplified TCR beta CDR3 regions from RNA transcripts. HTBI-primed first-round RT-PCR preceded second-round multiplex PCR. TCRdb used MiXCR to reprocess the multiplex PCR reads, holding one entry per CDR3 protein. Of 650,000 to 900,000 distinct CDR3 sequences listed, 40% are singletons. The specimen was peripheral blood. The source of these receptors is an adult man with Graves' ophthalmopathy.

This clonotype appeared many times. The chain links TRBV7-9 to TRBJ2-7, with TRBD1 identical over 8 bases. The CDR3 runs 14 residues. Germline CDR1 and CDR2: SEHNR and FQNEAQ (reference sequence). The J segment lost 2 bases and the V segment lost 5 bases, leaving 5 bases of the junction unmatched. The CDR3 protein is CASSDKQGAYEQYF. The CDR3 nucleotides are TGTGCCAGCAGCGACAAACAGGGGGCCTACGAGCAGTACTTC. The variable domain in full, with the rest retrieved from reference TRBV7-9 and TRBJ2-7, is DTGVSQNPRHKITKRGQNVTFRCDPISEHNRLYWYRQTLGQGPEFLTYFQNEAQLEKSRLLSDRFSAERPKGSFSTLEIQRTEQGDSAMYLCASSDKQGAYEQYFGPGTRLTVT.

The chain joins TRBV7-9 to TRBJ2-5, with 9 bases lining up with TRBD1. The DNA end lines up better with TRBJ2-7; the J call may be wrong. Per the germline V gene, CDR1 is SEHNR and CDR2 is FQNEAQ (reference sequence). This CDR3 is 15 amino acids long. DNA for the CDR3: TGTGCCAGCAGCCGACAAGGACAGGGGCTCGACGAGCAGTACTTC. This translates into CASSRQGQGLDEQYF.

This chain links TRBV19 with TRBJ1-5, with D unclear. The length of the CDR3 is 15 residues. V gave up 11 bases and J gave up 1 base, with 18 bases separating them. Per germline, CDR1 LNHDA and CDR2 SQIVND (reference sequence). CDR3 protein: CAWTDGSMSNQPQHF. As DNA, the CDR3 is TGTGCCTGGACCGATGGCAGTATGAGCAATCAGCCCCAGCATTTT.

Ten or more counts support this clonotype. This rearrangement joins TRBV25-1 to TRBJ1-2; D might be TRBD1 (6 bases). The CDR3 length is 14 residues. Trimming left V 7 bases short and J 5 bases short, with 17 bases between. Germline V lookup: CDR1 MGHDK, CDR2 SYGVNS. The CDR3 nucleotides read TGTGCCAGCAACCCAGGGGTCCATGGGTATGGCTACACCTTC. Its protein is CASNPGVHGYGYTF.

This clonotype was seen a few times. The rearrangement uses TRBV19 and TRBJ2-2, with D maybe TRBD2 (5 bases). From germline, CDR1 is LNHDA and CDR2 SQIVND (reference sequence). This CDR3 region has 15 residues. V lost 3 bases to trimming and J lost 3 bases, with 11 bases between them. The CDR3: CASSIASGYTGELFF. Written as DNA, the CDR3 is TGTGCCAGTAGTATCGCATCGGGGTACACCGGGGAGCTGTTTTTT.

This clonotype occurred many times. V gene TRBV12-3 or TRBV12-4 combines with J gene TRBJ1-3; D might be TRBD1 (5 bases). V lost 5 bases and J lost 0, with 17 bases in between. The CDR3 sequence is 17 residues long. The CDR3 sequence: CASSVSTATTSGNTIYF. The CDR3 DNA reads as TGTGCCAGCAGTGTATCGACAGCCACCACCTCTGGAAACACCATATATTTT.

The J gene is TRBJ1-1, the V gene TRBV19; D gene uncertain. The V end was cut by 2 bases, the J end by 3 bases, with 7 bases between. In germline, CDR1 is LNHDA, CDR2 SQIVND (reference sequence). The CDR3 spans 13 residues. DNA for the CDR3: TGTGCCAGTAGTATATCGGTTGACACTGAAGCTTTCTTT. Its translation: CASSISVDTEAFF.

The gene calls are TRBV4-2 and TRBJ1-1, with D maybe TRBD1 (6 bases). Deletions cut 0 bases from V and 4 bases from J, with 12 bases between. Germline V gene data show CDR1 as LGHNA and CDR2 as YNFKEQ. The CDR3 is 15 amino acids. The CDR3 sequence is CASSQDSVGGTEAFF. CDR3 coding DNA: TGTGCCAGCAGCCAAGATTCGGTAGGGGGCACTGAAGCTTTCTTT.

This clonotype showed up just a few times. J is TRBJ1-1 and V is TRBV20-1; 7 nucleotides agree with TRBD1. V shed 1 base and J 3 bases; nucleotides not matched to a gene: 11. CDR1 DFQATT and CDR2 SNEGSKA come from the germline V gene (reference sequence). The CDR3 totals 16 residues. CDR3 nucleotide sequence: TGCAGTGCTAGAGCCCCAACCGCGGGACAGCACACTGAAGCTTTCTTT. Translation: CSARAPTAGQHTEAFF.

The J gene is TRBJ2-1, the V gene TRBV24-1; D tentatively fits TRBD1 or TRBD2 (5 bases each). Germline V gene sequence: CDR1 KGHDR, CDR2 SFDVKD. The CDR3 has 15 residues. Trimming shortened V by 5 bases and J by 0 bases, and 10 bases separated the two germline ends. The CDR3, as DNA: TGTGCCACCAGTGGGGGGACGGCCTCCTACAATGAGCAGTTCTTC. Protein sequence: CATSGGTASYNEQFF.

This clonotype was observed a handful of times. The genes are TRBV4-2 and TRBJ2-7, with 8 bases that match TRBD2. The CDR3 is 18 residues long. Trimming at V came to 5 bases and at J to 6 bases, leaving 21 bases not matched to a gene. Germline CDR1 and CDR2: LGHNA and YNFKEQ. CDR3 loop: CASSKGTAARAGVGEQYF. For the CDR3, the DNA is TGTGCCAGCAGCAAAGGGACTGCTGCCCGAGCGGGAGTTGGCGAGCAGTACTTC.

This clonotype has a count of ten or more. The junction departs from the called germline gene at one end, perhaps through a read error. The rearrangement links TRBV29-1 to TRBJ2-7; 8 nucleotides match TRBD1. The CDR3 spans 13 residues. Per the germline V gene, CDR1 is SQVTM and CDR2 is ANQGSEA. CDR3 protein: CSVDRGGSSEQYF. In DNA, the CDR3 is TGCAGCGTAGACAGGGGAGGATCCTCCGAGCAGTACTTC.

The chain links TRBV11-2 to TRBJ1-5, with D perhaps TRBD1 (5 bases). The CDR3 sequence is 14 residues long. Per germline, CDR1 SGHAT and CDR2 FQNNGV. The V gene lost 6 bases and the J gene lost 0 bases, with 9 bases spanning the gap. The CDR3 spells CASSLGTSNQPQHF. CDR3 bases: TGTGCCAGCAGTCTGGGGACTAGCAATCAGCCCCAGCATTTT.

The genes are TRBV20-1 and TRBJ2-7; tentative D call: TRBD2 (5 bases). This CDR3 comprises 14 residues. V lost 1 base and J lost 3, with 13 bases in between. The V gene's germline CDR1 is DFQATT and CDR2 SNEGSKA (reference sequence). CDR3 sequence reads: CSARAPDSDYEQYF. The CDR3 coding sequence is TGCAGTGCTAGAGCTCCGGACTCCGACTACGAGCAGTACTTC.

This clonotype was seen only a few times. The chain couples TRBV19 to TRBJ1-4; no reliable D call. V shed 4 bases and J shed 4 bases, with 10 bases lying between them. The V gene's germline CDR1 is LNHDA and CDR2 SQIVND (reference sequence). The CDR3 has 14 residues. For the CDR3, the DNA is TGTGCCAGTAGTAGGCCGGCGAATAATGAAAAACTGTTTTTT. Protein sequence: CASSRPANNEKLFF.

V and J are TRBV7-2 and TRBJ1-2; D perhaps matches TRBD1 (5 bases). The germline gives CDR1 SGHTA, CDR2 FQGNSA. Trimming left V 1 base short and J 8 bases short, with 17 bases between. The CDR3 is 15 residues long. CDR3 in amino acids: CASSLGGAGRSGYTF. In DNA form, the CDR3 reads TGTGCCAGCAGCTTAGGTGGGGCAGGGCGTTCCGGCTACACCTTC.

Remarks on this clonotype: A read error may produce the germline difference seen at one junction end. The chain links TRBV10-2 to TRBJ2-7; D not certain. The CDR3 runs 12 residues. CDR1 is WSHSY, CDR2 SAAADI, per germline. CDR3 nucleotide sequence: TGTGCCAGCAGTGTGAGCCGGGTCGGCCACCGCTTC. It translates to CASSVSRVGHRF.